The entry below gives a single T cell receptor (beta chain) sequence along with its context. These data originate in a study of blood T cell repertoires in COVID-19. The CDR3 has 16 residues. V was pared by 0 bases and J by 9 bases, with 5 bases of the junction left unmatched. Germline V lookup: CDR1 SGHTA, CDR2 FQGNSA. Some clones are missing from TCRdb's copy, which holds only in-frame ones; the method was immunoSEQ multiplex PCR. This repertoire shows around 100,000 clones, around 84% found once; its top ten account for roughly a sixth. Sequencing was performed on peripheral blood. The TCR was taken from a woman aged 60 to 75 with acute or convalescent COVID-19. The chain has TRBV7-2 and TRBJ2-1; TRBD2 matches 13 bases. In DNA form, the CDR3 reads TGTGCCAGCAGCTTAGCGACTAGCGGGGGGATGGCTGAGCAGTTCTTC. This gives the protein CASSLATSGGMAEQFF. Variable domain in full (rest from reference TRBV7-2 and TRBJ2-1): GAGVSQSPSNKVTEKGKDVELRCDPISGHTALYWYRQSLGQGLEFLIYFQGNSAPDKSGLPSDRFSAERTGGSVSTLTIQRTQQEDSAVYLCASSLATSGGMAEQFFGPGTRLTVL.